This T cell receptor beta chain was retrieved from a study of vaccination and CD4 T cells after COVID-19. Specified treatment: approximately nine-day PBMC culture with coronavirus spike peptide pools or control peptides (ViraFEST assay). Positive PCR results dated from March to December 2020, before the US Alpha, Beta and Delta variants. A half-volume replacement of the medium with fresh IL-2 medium was performed on days 3 and 7. The Oncomine TCR Beta short-read assay was applied to DNA of cultured CD4+ T cells. TCRdb recomputed calls from the PCR reads with MiXCR, one row per CDR3 protein. The repertoire holds fewer than 13,000 distinct CDR3 sequences, with about 66% as singletons. The CDR3 is made up of 16 amino acids. Losses at the gene ends were 0 bases for V and 5 bases for J; bases not matched to a gene: 11. The germline V gene encodes CDR1 DFQATT and CDR2 SNEGSKA (reference sequence). About this clonotype itself: The antigen is not known.

This receptor was taken from a human donor who had recovered from COVID-19. The rearrangement uses TRBV20-1 and TRBJ1-2; 8 bases line up with TRBD1. Source material: CD4+ T cells from blood, cultured in vitro. The CDR3 spells CSAREAGGLTGYGYTF. The DNA of the CDR3 is TGCAGTGCTAGAGAGGCAGGGGGCCTGACCGGTTATGGCTACACCTTC.